This record covers a single TCR beta chain. Its antigen is not known. The source of the sample is a study of cytomegalovirus exposure and HLA in healthy donors. The study's findings and limits: In a later analysis, HLA-associated beta chains showed higher expansion and lower generation probabilities than comparable chains. Confirmation was obtained in vitro that a few CMV-associated chains are specific for CMV antigens.

Germline CDR1 and CDR2: KGHSH and LQKENI. There are 14 residues in the CDR3. Trimming took 4 bases from V and 6 from J, leaving 13 bases between them. Researchers ran the PCR with 60 Vbeta and 13 Jbeta primers. Libraries were prepared by immunoSEQ multiplex PCR; TCRdb keeps only in-frame clonotypes and omits some of them. The repertoire table contains about 60,000 clones. This TCR derives from a middle-aged man in good health and CMV-seropositive. Sequencing was done on a sample of PBMCs. The V gene is TRBV18, the J gene TRBJ2-1, with D maybe TRBD1 (5 bases). CDR3 protein: CASSQGQRANEQFF. CDR3 bases: TGTGCCAGCTCACAGGGGCAGAGAGCCAATGAGCAGTTCTTC. The variable domain in full, with the rest retrieved from reference TRBV18 and TRBJ2-1, is NAGVMQNPRHLVRRRGQEARLRCSPMKGHSHVYWYRQLPEEGLKFMVYLQKENIIDESGMPKERFSAEFPKEGPSILRIQQVVRGDSAAYFCASSQGQRANEQFFGPGTRLTVL.